This is a list of T cell receptor beta chains from one sample in a study of blood T cell repertoires in COVID-19. Produced via immunoSEQ multiplex PCR; TCRdb's table is partial and in-frame only. This table has some 180,000 clones, approximately 87% appearing once. Sequenced input: peripheral blood. Source of these receptors: a man aged 70 or older with active or convalescent COVID-19. CDR3s include the opening cysteine and the closing phenylalanine or tryptophan.

V gene	J gene	CDR3 protein
TRBV2	TRBJ1-6	CASSYRGRNSPLHF
TRBV5-1	TRBJ1-2	CASSWTSLAYGYTF
TRBV9	TRBJ2-2	CASSVGVKSGRVNTGELFF
TRBV18	TRBJ2-5	CASSSEETQYF
TRBV28	TRBJ2-5	CASSSVGYQETQYF
TRBV7-2	TRBJ1-1	CASSPRPLLNTEAFF
TRBV28	TRBJ1-5	CASSQTPGYGEPQHF
TRBV7-2	TRBJ2-3	CASSSRQGGTDTQYF
TRBV5-1	TRBJ1-5	CASSLGQGSQPQHF
TRBV15	TRBJ2-7	CATSTSAGGRSYEQYF
TRBV6-2/TRBV6-3	TRBJ1-5	CASSPRTAPGQPQHF
TRBV10-3	TRBJ2-7	CAISQRGPSYEQYF
TRBV27	TRBJ1-6	CASQYRPSVAVSSYNSPLHF
TRBV7-3	TRBJ2-7	CASRRGLAGVSYEQYF
TRBV7-2	TRBJ1-4	CASSRNRGSNEKLFF
TRBV29-1	TRBJ2-3	CSVDLTGATDTQYF
TRBV10-2	TRBJ1-5	CASSANRVGQPQHF
TRBV5-6	TRBJ2-1	CASSDTGGTYNEQFF
TRBV6-5	TRBJ1-2	CASSSIGQGLQPGYTF
TRBV6-7	TRBJ2-7	CASRDTAFYEQYF
TRBV7-2	TRBJ1-2	CASSLAPVNYGYTF
TRBV6-5	TRBJ2-7	CASSYDSLRGNEQYF
TRBV20-1	TRBJ2-2	CSASPARDTGELFF
TRBV7-2	TRBJ2-7	CASSLTPSLEQYF
TRBV7-2	TRBJ2-1	CASSLSPLIAGGNEQFF